The rows below give T cell receptor beta chains drawn from one sample of a study of shared clonotypes between healthy human individuals. Measured with immunoSEQ multiplex PCR; TCRdb has only the in-frame clones, and not every one. The top ten clones hold 1.2% of a sample with about 1,800,000 clones, approximately 94% of them seen once. The specimen sequenced was naive CD8+ T cells sorted from blood. These receptors all come from a man younger than 35 in good health. Both conserved end residues are part of each CDR3. D genes are given only for firm matches. Clone size is shown for a subset of rows, as once, few, many or a class of expanded clone.

CDR3 DNA,CDR3 protein,J gene,V gene,D gene,clone size
TGTGCCATCAGTGAGGACAGGGGGATCGGGGAGCTGTTTTTT,CAISEDRGIGELFF,TRBJ2-2,TRBV10-3,TRBD1,NA
TGTGCCAGCAGCCCCGGGGAGCTAGGCCAAGAGACCCAGTACTTC,CASSPGELGQETQYF,TRBJ2-5,TRBV9,NA,NA
TGTGCCTGGAGTCCGGACAGTGAAAAACTGTTTTTT,CAWSPDSEKLFF,TRBJ1-4,TRBV30,NA,NA
TGTGCCAGCAGTTTAGGACGGTTCTCCTACGAGCAGTACTTC,CASSLGRFSYEQYF,TRBJ2-7,TRBV27,NA,NA
TGTGCCAGCAGTTACACAGGGGGCAGTGAGCAGTTCTTC,CASSYTGGSEQFF,TRBJ2-1,TRBV6-5,TRBD1,NA
TGTGCCAGCACCTCGCGGGGGACAGGAGCTGGCTACACCTTC,CASTSRGTGAGYTF,TRBJ1-2,TRBV7-8,TRBD1,once
TGTGCCAGCAGCCGGAGACGGGTCCCCAGGGACGAGCAGTACTTC,CASSRRRVPRDEQYF,TRBJ2-7,TRBV5-6,NA,NA
TGTGCCAGCAGCGAGACAAGCGGGGGCCAAGAGACCCAGTACTTC,CASSETSGGQETQYF,TRBJ2-5,TRBV9,TRBD2,NA
TGTGCCAGCAGCGCCATAGCGGGGGGGCCCGGGGAGCTGTTTTTT,CASSAIAGGPGELFF,TRBJ2-2,TRBV7-6,TRBD2,NA
TGTGCCAGCAGCGCAGTTGACAGCACAGATACGCAGTATTTT,CASSAVDSTDTQYF,TRBJ2-3,TRBV9,NA,NA
TGTGCCAGCAGCGAAGGAATTGGCACAGATACGCAGTATTTT,CASSEGIGTDTQYF,TRBJ2-3,TRBV7-8,NA,NA
TGTGCCAGCAGTGAAGCGGGGTATAATGAAAAACTGTTTTTT,CASSEAGYNEKLFF,TRBJ1-4,TRBV6-1,NA,NA
TGTGCCAGCAGTAAGGCGGAGGAGAACACTGAAGCTTTCTTT,CASSKAEENTEAFF,TRBJ1-1,TRBV5-4,NA,NA
TGTGCCAGCAGCTTAGGAGGCAGTCCCTACGAGCAGTACTTC,CASSLGGSPYEQYF,TRBJ2-7,TRBV7-9,NA,NA
TGTGCCAGCAGCCTAAGTCCCGATCAGCCCCAGCATTTT,CASSLSPDQPQHF,TRBJ1-5,TRBV9,NA,NA
TGTGCCAGTAGTATAGATCACCCCCACGAGCAGTACTTC,CASSIDHPHEQYF,TRBJ2-7,TRBV19,NA,once
TGTGCCAGCTGCACCGGCGGACCGAACACCGGGGAGCTGTTTTTT,CASCTGGPNTGELFF,TRBJ2-2,TRBV9,NA,NA
TGTGCCAGCAGTTTTTTGGGGGTAAGCAATGAGCAGTTCTTC,CASSFLGVSNEQFF,TRBJ2-1,TRBV27,NA,NA
TGTGCCAGCAGTTCAGACGGGGAGCAGTACTTC,CASSSDGEQYF,TRBJ2-7,TRBV27,NA,NA